The entry below describes one T cell receptor (beta chain). Its matching antigen is unknown. This sample is drawn from a study of identifying expanded T cells in peripheral blood. Study-level results: Two-week clone count variance significantly increased as total template count grew. Differentially abundant clones: around 1.2 between replicates, about 17 at approximately 13 days, 19 to 20 at four.

The length of the CDR3 is 13 residues. Germline-derived CDR1 and CDR2 are SQVTM and ANQGSEA. Healthy donors had no documented immune events, such as infections, while sampled. The protocol was immunoSEQ multiplex PCR, while the TCRdb copy is restricted to in-frame clones and leaves out a portion. Found here are some 78,000 clones, around nine tenths of them singletons; the top ten hold 19%. This TCR derives from a person aged 18-70 years in good health. This chain joins TRBV29-1 and TRBJ1-3; 7 nucleotides align to TRBD1. The sample comprised blood. The CDR3 loop reads CGGGQTSGNTIYF. In DNA form, the CDR3 reads TGCGGGGGGGGACAGACTTCTGGAAACACCATATATTTT.